Listed below are T cell receptor beta chains from one sample, sequenced in a study of regulatory T cells in long-lasting Graves disease. TCRdb re-called the multiplex PCR reads with MiXCR, one entry per CDR3 protein. The data show more than 450,000 distinct CDR3 sequences, about 16% seen once. The data were also submitted as part of a second study, on T cells in Graves' hyperthyroidism and ophthalmopathy.

The material was peripheral blood mononuclear cells (PBMCs), obtained at new diagnosis, from a patient treated with antithyroid drugs. Receptors originate from a man aged 35 to 55 with Graves disease. The CDR3 runs from the conserved cysteine through the conserved F or W. A D gene is named only where the DNA matches it firmly. Clone size, where shown, is once, few, many, or a class for clones that have expanded.

clone size: many; D gene: -; J gene: TRBJ1-1; V gene: TRBV3-1; CDR3 DNA: TGTGCCAGCAGCCAAGAGTATAGGAGTAAGGAAGCTTTCTTT; CDR3 protein: CASSQEYRSKEAFF
clone size: many; D gene: -; J gene: TRBJ2-7; V gene: TRBV7-3; CDR3 DNA: TGTGCCAGCAGCTCACAGGCGGGTCAACCTTCCTACGAGCAGTACTTC; CDR3 protein: CASSSQAGQPSYEQYF
clone size: -; D gene: TRBD2; J gene: TRBJ2-7; V gene: TRBV24-1; CDR3 DNA: TGTGCCACCAGTGGTCATCCGGGACTAGCCCCCTACGAGCAGTACTTC; CDR3 protein: CATSGHPGLAPYEQYF
clone size: -; D gene: -; J gene: TRBJ2-2; V gene: TRBV5-4; CDR3 DNA: TGTGCCAGCAGCTTGGACAGGGCTGCCGGGGAGCTGTTTTTT; CDR3 protein: CASSLDRAAGELFF
clone size: few; D gene: -; J gene: TRBJ2-3; V gene: TRBV5-1; CDR3 DNA: TGCGCCAGCAGTCCCGGGACAACGGGGGATACGCAGTATTTT; CDR3 protein: CASSPGTTGDTQYF
clone size: -; D gene: TRBD1; J gene: TRBJ1-2; V gene: TRBV24-1; CDR3 DNA: TGTGCCACCAGTGATCGGGACAGGTGGGGCTACACCTTC; CDR3 protein: CATSDRDRWGYTF
clone size: few; D gene: TRBD1; J gene: TRBJ2-2; V gene: TRBV20-1; CDR3 DNA: TGCAGTGCAGCGACAGGGGGCACCGGGGAGCTGTTTTTT; CDR3 protein: CSAATGGTGELFF
clone size: -; D gene: -; J gene: TRBJ2-7; V gene: TRBV27; CDR3 DNA: TGTGCCAGCAGTTTCATCTTCGCGGGACCCTACGAGCAGTACTTC; CDR3 protein: CASSFIFAGPYEQYF
clone size: -; D gene: TRBD2; J gene: TRBJ2-4; V gene: TRBV27; CDR3 DNA: TGTGCCAGCAGTCCGCGATTGACTAGCGGGAGAAGGGAAAACATTCAGTACTTC; CDR3 protein: CASSPRLTSGRRENIQYF
clone size: -; D gene: TRBD2; J gene: TRBJ2-5; V gene: TRBV7-6; CDR3 DNA: TGTGCCAGCAGCTTATACGGCGGGAGGGCCTGGGGAGAGACCCAGTACTTC; CDR3 protein: CASSLYGGRAWGETQYF
clone size: -; D gene: TRBD2; J gene: TRBJ2-3; V gene: TRBV28; CDR3 DNA: TGTGCCAGCAGCTATCGCCGACTAGCCACAGATACGCAGTATTTT; CDR3 protein: CASSYRRLATDTQYF
clone size: few; D gene: -; J gene: TRBJ2-1; V gene: TRBV25-1; CDR3 DNA: TGTGCCAGCGGTAAGGACATCGGTAATGAGCAGTTCTTC; CDR3 protein: CASGKDIGNEQFF
clone size: -; D gene: -; J gene: TRBJ2-1; V gene: TRBV15; CDR3 DNA: TGTGCCACCAGCAGAGGATTCCGGGACAAGGGGTACAATGAGCAGTTCTTC; CDR3 protein: CATSRGFRDKGYNEQFF
clone size: many; D gene: -; J gene: TRBJ2-7; V gene: TRBV6-1; CDR3 DNA: TGTGCCAGCATCAGCCTGATGGACGAGCAGTACTTC; CDR3 protein: CASISLMDEQYF
clone size: -; D gene: -; J gene: TRBJ2-2; V gene: TRBV5-1; CDR3 DNA: TGCGCCAGCAGCAGAGACCGCGGGTATGAAACCGGGGAGCTGTTTTTT; CDR3 protein: CASSRDRGYETGELFF
clone size: many; D gene: TRBD1; J gene: TRBJ1-2; V gene: TRBV5-1; CDR3 DNA: TGCGCCAGCGCCACCGGGACAGGGACGCCCCCAGATGGCTACACCTTC; CDR3 protein: CASATGTGTPPDGYTF
clone size: many; D gene: -; J gene: TRBJ2-7; V gene: TRBV2; CDR3 DNA: TGTGCCAGCAGTGACCGCGGCCCCGAGCAGTACTTC; CDR3 protein: CASSDRGPEQYF
clone size: many; D gene: -; J gene: TRBJ2-2; V gene: TRBV12-3/TRBV12-4; CDR3 DNA: TGTGCCAGCAGATGGAGACAGGACGGGGAGCTGTTTTTT; CDR3 protein: CASRWRQDGELFF
clone size: -; D gene: -; J gene: TRBJ2-5; V gene: TRBV29-1; CDR3 DNA: TGCAGCGTTTTTCCAAGGTACCAAGAGACCCAGTACTTC; CDR3 protein: CSVFPRYQETQYF
clone size: -; D gene: -; J gene: TRBJ1-1; V gene: TRBV12-3/TRBV12-4; CDR3 DNA: TGTGCCAGCAGCTTAGACCTGTTCACTGAAGCTTTCTTT; CDR3 protein: CASSLDLFTEAFF
clone size: -; D gene: TRBD2; J gene: TRBJ2-7; V gene: TRBV20-1; CDR3 DNA: TGCAGTGCCAGGAACGGACTAGTTGGCGAGCAGTACTTC; CDR3 protein: CSARNGLVGEQYF
clone size: many; D gene: -; J gene: TRBJ2-7; V gene: TRBV27; CDR3 DNA: TGTGCCAGCAGTCCCGGGAGTCCCTACGAGCAGTACTTC; CDR3 protein: CASSPGSPYEQYF
clone size: many; D gene: -; J gene: TRBJ2-7; V gene: TRBV28; CDR3 DNA: TGTGCCAGCTCAATGACAGGCCCGTTGAGGGAGCAGTACTTC; CDR3 protein: CASSMTGPLREQYF
clone size: many; D gene: -; J gene: TRBJ1-1; V gene: TRBV11-2; CDR3 DNA: TGTGCCAGCAGTTTTACAGGGATGAACACTGAAGCTTTCTTT; CDR3 protein: CASSFTGMNTEAFF
clone size: few; D gene: -; J gene: TRBJ2-7; V gene: TRBV5-1; CDR3 DNA: TGCGCCAGCAGCGGGGGGGACAGGAGGTACGAGCAGTACTTC; CDR3 protein: CASSGGDRRYEQYF
clone size: few; D gene: TRBD1; J gene: TRBJ2-2; V gene: TRBV19; CDR3 DNA: TGTGCCAGTAGTATAGTCAGGGGGGGGGAGCTGTTTTTT; CDR3 protein: CASSIVRGGELFF
clone size: many; D gene: TRBD1; J gene: TRBJ1-2; V gene: TRBV29-1; CDR3 DNA: TGCAGCGTTCGACAGGGCTGGGACTATGGCTACACCTTC; CDR3 protein: CSVRQGWDYGYTF
clone size: few; D gene: -; J gene: TRBJ2-2; V gene: TRBV19; CDR3 DNA: TGTGCCAGTAGTATCTCCGGGGGCACCGGGGAGCTGTTTTTT; CDR3 protein: CASSISGGTGELFF
clone size: few; D gene: TRBD1; J gene: TRBJ2-7; V gene: TRBV6-2/TRBV6-3; CDR3 DNA: TGTGCCAGCAGTCTCGGACAGGCAACCGAGCAGTACTTC; CDR3 protein: CASSLGQATEQYF
clone size: -; D gene: TRBD2; J gene: TRBJ2-1; V gene: TRBV2; CDR3 DNA: TGTGCCAGCAGTGGGACTAGCGGGGGCTTCAATGAGCAGTTCTTC; CDR3 protein: CASSGTSGGFNEQFF
clone size: few; D gene: -; J gene: TRBJ2-5; V gene: TRBV24-1; CDR3 DNA: TGTGCCACCAGTGATTTTGAAGGGGCGTTGGGAGAGACCCAGTACTTC; CDR3 protein: CATSDFEGALGETQYF
clone size: many; D gene: -; J gene: TRBJ2-1; V gene: TRBV28; CDR3 DNA: TGTGCCAGCAGACAAGAGGGAGGGCAGTTCTTC; CDR3 protein: CASRQEGGQFF
clone size: many; D gene: -; J gene: TRBJ2-7; V gene: TRBV6-9; CDR3 DNA: TGTGCCAGCAGTTACAAGGACGGGACCTACGAGCAGTACTTC; CDR3 protein: CASSYKDGTYEQYF
clone size: many; D gene: TRBD1; J gene: TRBJ2-1; V gene: TRBV2; CDR3 DNA: TGTGCCAGCAGCAAGACAGGGTCGGGTGGCAATGAGCAGTTCTTC; CDR3 protein: CASSKTGSGGNEQFF
clone size: many; D gene: -; J gene: TRBJ1-5; V gene: TRBV12-3/TRBV12-4; CDR3 DNA: TGTGCCAGCAGTCCCCAGGGAAATAGCAATCAGCCCCAGCATTTT; CDR3 protein: CASSPQGNSNQPQHF
clone size: many; D gene: -; J gene: TRBJ2-5; V gene: TRBV24-1; CDR3 DNA: TGTGCCACCAGTGGCCCGGGGGATATCAGGGTACAGACCCAGTACTTC; CDR3 protein: CATSGPGDIRVQTQYF
clone size: few; D gene: -; J gene: TRBJ2-6; V gene: TRBV29-1; CDR3 DNA: TGCAGCGTTTCAAGGGGGGTGCCCTCTGGGGCCAACGTCCTGACTTTC; CDR3 protein: CSVSRGVPSGANVLTF
clone size: many; D gene: -; J gene: TRBJ2-1; V gene: TRBV12-3/TRBV12-4; CDR3 DNA: TGTGCCAGCAGTGTTGTACAAGGCAATGAGCAGTTCTTC; CDR3 protein: CASSVVQGNEQFF
clone size: many; D gene: TRBD1; J gene: TRBJ2-6; V gene: TRBV12-3/TRBV12-4; CDR3 DNA: TGTGCCAGCAGTATGCAACAGGGGACTGGGGCCAACGTCCTGACTTTC; CDR3 protein: CASSMQQGTGANVLTF
clone size: many; D gene: TRBD1; J gene: TRBJ1-4; V gene: TRBV11-3; CDR3 DNA: TGTGCCAGCAGCATTCGGGACAGAACGGGAAAACTGTTTTTT; CDR3 protein: CASSIRDRTGKLFF
clone size: many; D gene: -; J gene: TRBJ1-2; V gene: TRBV30; CDR3 DNA: TGTGCCTGGATAGGGCTCGACTATGGCTACACCTTC; CDR3 protein: CAWIGLDYGYTF
clone size: few; D gene: TRBD2; J gene: TRBJ2-3; V gene: TRBV3-1; CDR3 DNA: TGTGCCAGCAGCCAAGAAGCTAGCGGGTTGACAGATACGCAGTATTTT; CDR3 protein: CASSQEASGLTDTQYF